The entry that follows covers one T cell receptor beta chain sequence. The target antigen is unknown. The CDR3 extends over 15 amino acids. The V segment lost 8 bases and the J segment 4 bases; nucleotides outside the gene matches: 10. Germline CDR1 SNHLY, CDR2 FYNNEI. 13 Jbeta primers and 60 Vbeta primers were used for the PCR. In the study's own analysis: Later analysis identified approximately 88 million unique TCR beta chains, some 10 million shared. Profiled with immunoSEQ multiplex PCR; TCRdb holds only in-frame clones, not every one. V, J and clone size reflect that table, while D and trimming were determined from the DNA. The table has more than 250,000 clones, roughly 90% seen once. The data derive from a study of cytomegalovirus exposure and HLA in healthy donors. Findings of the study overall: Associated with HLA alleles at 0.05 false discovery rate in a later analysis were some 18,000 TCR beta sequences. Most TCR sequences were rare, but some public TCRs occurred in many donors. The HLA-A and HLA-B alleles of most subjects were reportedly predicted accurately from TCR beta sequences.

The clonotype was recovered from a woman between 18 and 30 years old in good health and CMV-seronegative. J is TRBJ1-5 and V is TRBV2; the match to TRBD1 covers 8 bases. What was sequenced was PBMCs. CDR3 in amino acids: CASGVGQGPNQPQHF. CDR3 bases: TGTGCCAGCGGTGTAGGACAGGGACCGAATCAGCCCCAGCATTTT.